This is a list of T cell receptor beta chains from one sample in a study of blood T cell repertoires in COVID-19. Produced via immunoSEQ multiplex PCR; TCRdb's table is partial and in-frame only. This table holds more than 110,000 clones, around 80% found once. Sequencing input: peripheral blood. These receptors all come from a woman of 80 years or more in a cohort sampled during active or convalescent COVID-19. Both conserved end residues are part of each CDR3. Fields, in order: D gene, V gene, J gene, clone size, CDR3 protein, CDR3 DNA. A D gene is named only where the DNA matches it firmly. Clone size is stated in some rows and not others, as once, few, many or a class when expanded.

D: -
V: TRBV6-4
J: TRBJ2-2
size: once
CDR3: CASRKLGTFNTGELFF
DNA: TGTGCCAGCAGAAAACTCGGGACTTTTAACACCGGGGAGCTGTTTTTT

D: -
V: TRBV2
J: TRBJ2-7
size: -
CDR3: CASRASGEQYF
DNA: TGTGCCAGCAGGGCATCGGGCGAGCAGTACTTC

D: TRBD2
V: TRBV7-2
J: TRBJ2-3
size: -
CDR3: CASSFAGGAGVGSTDTQYF
DNA: TGTGCCAGCAGCTTCGCGGGGGGGGCAGGGGTAGGTAGCACAGATACGCAGTATTTT

D: -
V: TRBV7-8
J: TRBJ2-7
size: -
CDR3: CASSPWRLAYEQYF
DNA: TGTGCCAGCAGCCCTTGGAGGCTGGCCTACGAGCAGTACTTC

D: -
V: TRBV7-9
J: TRBJ2-7
size: -
CDR3: CASSVGGTGYEQYF
DNA: TGTGCCAGCAGCGTAGGGGGTACGGGGTACGAGCAGTACTTC

D: -
V: TRBV18
J: TRBJ2-5
size: -
CDR3: CASSTRGQQETQYF
DNA: TGTGCCAGCTCCACCAGGGGTCAACAAGAGACCCAGTACTTC

D: TRBD1
V: TRBV19
J: TRBJ2-1
size: -
CDR3: CASSDGATGGNEQFF
DNA: TGTGCCAGTAGTGATGGGGCGACAGGGGGCAATGAGCAGTTCTTC

D: TRBD1
V: TRBV7-2
J: TRBJ2-2
size: -
CDR3: CAGTGYLAANTGELFF
DNA: TGTGCGGGGACAGGGTATCTTGCAGCGAACACCGGGGAGCTGTTTTTT

D: -
V: TRBV21-1
J: TRBJ2-5
size: -
CDR3: CASSKEWGGQETQYF
DNA: TGTGCCAGCAGCAAAGAGTGGGGGGGACAAGAGACCCAGTACTTC

D: TRBD1
V: TRBV10-3
J: TRBJ1-1
size: -
CDR3: CAADRGGTEAFF
DNA: TGTGCCGCGGACAGGGGGGGCACTGAAGCTTTCTTT

D: TRBD1
V: TRBV6-2/TRBV6-3
J: TRBJ1-2
size: -
CDR3: CASSSGAGGFYGYTF
DNA: TGTGCCAGCAGTTCCGGGGCAGGGGGATTCTATGGCTACACCTTC

D: TRBD1
V: TRBV29-1
J: TRBJ1-1
size: once
CDR3: CSVDRFRGPNTEAFF
DNA: TGCAGCGTTGATAGATTCAGGGGGCCGAACACTGAAGCTTTCTTT

D: -
V: TRBV20-1
J: TRBJ2-5
size: -
CDR3: CSAGLRETQYF
DNA: TGCAGTGCGGGCCTCCGGGAGACCCAGTACTTC

D: TRBD2
V: TRBV2
J: TRBJ2-5
size: -
CDR3: CASSANSGGQETQYF
DNA: TGTGCCAGCAGTGCCAATAGCGGGGGGCAAGAGACCCAGTACTTC

D: -
V: TRBV6-1
J: TRBJ2-3
size: -
CDR3: CASSEGARADTQYF
DNA: TGTGCCAGCAGTGAAGGGGCCAGAGCAGATACGCAGTATTTT

D: -
V: TRBV7-6
J: TRBJ2-7
size: few
CDR3: CASSLGGPGEQYF
DNA: TGTGCCAGCAGCTTGGGGGGGCCGGGGGAGCAGTACTTC

D: TRBD2
V: TRBV24-1
J: TRBJ2-1
size: -
CDR3: CARGLAGGPIANEQFF
DNA: TGTGCCAGGGGACTAGCGGGGGGGCCCATCGCCAATGAGCAGTTCTTC

D: -
V: TRBV6-5
J: TRBJ2-1
size: -
CDR3: CASRKPGPYNEQFF
DNA: TGTGCCAGCCGGAAACCAGGCCCCTACAATGAGCAGTTCTTC

D: -
V: TRBV15
J: TRBJ2-7
size: -
CDR3: CATSRGGTGGHEQYF
DNA: TGTGCCACCAGCAGAGGGGGTACTGGGGGCCACGAGCAGTACTTC

D: TRBD1
V: TRBV5-1
J: TRBJ1-2
size: -
CDR3: CASSLALGGAGYDYTF
DNA: TGCGCCAGCAGCTTGGCCTTAGGGGGCGCGGGGTATGACTACACCTTC

D: -
V: TRBV7-3
J: TRBJ1-6
size: -
CDR3: CASSLDSASVSPLHF
DNA: TGTGCCAGCAGCTTGGACAGTGCCTCCGTTTCACCCCTCCACTTT

D: -
V: TRBV6-5
J: TRBJ1-1
size: -
CDR3: CASNRERNTEAFF
DNA: TGTGCCAGCAACAGGGAAAGAAACACTGAAGCTTTCTTT

D: TRBD1
V: TRBV18
J: TRBJ1-1
size: -
CDR3: CASSPGGTVNTEAFF
DNA: TGTGCCAGCTCACCAGGTGGGACAGTTAACACTGAAGCTTTCTTT

D: -
V: TRBV28
J: TRBJ1-2
size: -
CDR3: CASRPSPGVEDQGYTF
DNA: TGTGCCAGCAGACCCTCCCCGGGGGTAGAGGATCAGGGCTACACCTTC

D: TRBD1
V: TRBV2
J: TRBJ2-7
size: -
CDR3: CASRGRDRGDEQYF
DNA: TGTGCCAGCAGGGGACGGGACAGGGGGGACGAGCAGTACTTC

D: -
V: TRBV18
J: TRBJ1-6
size: -
CDR3: CASSPRAQKVSPLHF
DNA: TGTGCCAGCTCACCACGAGCACAGAAGGTTTCACCCCTCCACTTT

D: -
V: TRBV5-1
J: TRBJ2-5
size: -
CDR3: CASSFMGGETQYF
DNA: TGCGCCAGCAGCTTTATGGGCGGGGAGACCCAGTACTTC

D: TRBD2
V: TRBV5-1
J: TRBJ2-5
size: -
CDR3: CASSLYASGGETQYF
DNA: TGCGCCAGCAGCTTGTATGCTAGCGGGGGAGAGACCCAGTACTTC

D: TRBD1
V: TRBV7-2
J: TRBJ1-1
size: -
CDR3: CASSLVWGQTNTEAFF
DNA: TGTGCCAGCAGCTTAGTGTGGGGACAGACGAACACTGAAGCTTTCTTT

D: -
V: TRBV9
J: TRBJ1-1
size: -
CDR3: CASSRTAPFTEAFF
DNA: TGTGCCAGCAGCCGGACAGCGCCGTTCACTGAAGCTTTCTTT

D: TRBD2
V: TRBV4-2
J: TRBJ2-1
size: -
CDR3: CASSQRAGGGAYNEQFF
DNA: TGTGCCAGCAGCCAACGAGCGGGGGGCGGTGCCTACAATGAGCAGTTCTTC

D: TRBD1
V: TRBV7-9
J: TRBJ2-3
size: -
CDR3: CASSWDRTSTDTQYF
DNA: TGTGCCAGCAGCTGGGACAGAACTAGCACAGATACGCAGTATTTT

D: -
V: TRBV4-3
J: TRBJ2-2
size: few
CDR3: CASSQQSDSRNTGELFF
DNA: TGCGCCAGCAGCCAGCAGAGCGACAGTAGGAACACCGGGGAGCTGTTTTTT

D: -
V: TRBV6-5
J: TRBJ1-1
size: once
CDR3: CASSGPGGNAEAFF
DNA: TGTGCCAGCAGCGGCCCAGGAGGGAACGCTGAAGCTTTCTTT

D: -
V: TRBV7-3
J: TRBJ2-3
size: -
CDR3: CASSFYGKTGADTQYF
DNA: TGTGCCAGCAGCTTTTACGGAAAGACGGGTGCAGATACGCAGTATTTT

D: -
V: TRBV15
J: TRBJ1-3
size: -
CDR3: CATSRDYSGNTIYF
DNA: TGTGCCACCAGCAGAGACTACTCTGGAAACACCATATATTTT

D: TRBD2
V: TRBV5-1
J: TRBJ2-5
size: few
CDR3: CASSSLGLAGETQYF
DNA: TGCGCCAGCAGCTCACTCGGACTAGCCGGGGAGACCCAGTACTTC

D: -
V: TRBV2
J: TRBJ2-7
size: -
CDR3: CASSPNVGKQYF
DNA: TGTGCCAGCAGCCCTAACGTCGGCAAACAGTACTTT

D: -
V: TRBV9
J: TRBJ2-5
size: -
CDR3: CASSGLGGGTETQYF
DNA: TGTGCCAGCAGCGGCTTAGGGGGGGGCACGGAGACCCAGTACTTC

D: -
V: TRBV2
J: TRBJ2-4
size: -
CDR3: CASRRGGQNIQYF
DNA: TGTGCCAGCAGGCGGGGTGGGCAAAACATTCAGTACTTC

D: -
V: TRBV19
J: TRBJ1-5
size: -
CDR3: CASNWQHNQPQHF
DNA: TGTGCCAGTAATTGGCAACACAATCAGCCCCAGCATTTT

D: TRBD2
V: TRBV7-2
J: TRBJ2-3
size: -
CDR3: CASSSGLAGPGDTQYF
DNA: TGTGCCAGCAGCTCGGGACTAGCGGGTCCCGGGGATACGCAGTATTTT

D: -
V: TRBV27
J: TRBJ1-6
size: -
CDR3: CASREGVNNSPLHF
DNA: TGTGCCAGCAGGGAAGGGGTAAATAATTCACCCCTCCACTTT

D: -
V: TRBV19
J: TRBJ2-1
size: -
CDR3: CASSKRDLPLKFF
DNA: TGTGCCAGTAGTAAGCGCGATCTGCCTCTTAAGTTCTTC

D: -
V: TRBV7-9
J: TRBJ1-1
size: few
CDR3: CASRYDIMNTEAFF
DNA: TGTGCCAGCAGGTATGACATCATGAACACTGAAGCTTTCTTT

D: TRBD2
V: TRBV5-1
J: TRBJ2-1
size: -
CDR3: CASSLYRTSGGGVEQFF
DNA: TGCGCCAGCAGCTTGTACCGGACTAGCGGGGGCGGCGTTGAGCAGTTCTTC

D: -
V: TRBV11-2
J: TRBJ2-7
size: -
CDR3: CASSLVATSVYEQYF
DNA: TGTGCCAGCAGCTTAGTAGCGACTAGTGTGTACGAGCAGTACTTC

D: -
V: TRBV28
J: TRBJ1-4
size: -
CDR3: CASSPSRRNHEKLFF
DNA: TGTGCCAGCAGTCCCAGTAGGAGAAATCATGAAAAACTGTTTTTT

D: TRBD1
V: TRBV5-1
J: TRBJ1-3
size: -
CDR3: CASSTTGGNSGNTIYF
DNA: TGCGCCAGCAGCACCACAGGGGGGAACTCTGGAAACACCATATATTTT

D: TRBD1
V: TRBV18
J: TRBJ1-1
size: few
CDR3: CASSTTGSLGTEAFF
DNA: TGTGCCAGCTCCACGACAGGGTCGTTGGGCACTGAAGCTTTCTTT

D: -
V: TRBV5-1
J: TRBJ2-5
size: -
CDR3: CASTPSGTVGTQYF
DNA: TGCGCCAGCACCCCGTCCGGGACTGTCGGGACCCAGTACTTC

D: TRBD1
V: TRBV18
J: TRBJ2-7
size: -
CDR3: CASSPPPGQGSREQYF
DNA: TGTGCCAGCTCACCACCTCCGGGACAGGGGTCCCGCGAGCAGTACTTC

D: -
V: TRBV6-2/TRBV6-3
J: TRBJ1-1
size: -
CDR3: CASSYPAGTQF
DNA: TGTGCCAGCAGTTACCCTGCCGGGACTCAATTT

D: TRBD1
V: TRBV28
J: TRBJ1-3
size: -
CDR3: CASSLWTGGAGNTIYF
DNA: TGTGCCAGCAGTTTGTGGACAGGGGGCGCCGGAAACACCATATATTTT

D: TRBD1
V: TRBV18
J: TRBJ1-5
size: -
CDR3: CASSQTGSVSNQPQHF
DNA: TGTGCCAGCTCACAGACAGGGAGCGTCAGCAATCAGCCCCAGCATTTT

D: TRBD1
V: TRBV18
J: TRBJ1-4
size: -
CDR3: CASSARTGGEKLFF
DNA: TGTGCCAGCTCCGCCCGGACAGGTGGAGAAAAACTGTTTTTT

D: -
V: TRBV3-1/TRBV3-2
J: TRBJ2-7
size: -
CDR3: CASSPLRQGLSSYEQYF
DNA: TGTGCCAGCAGCCCCCTGAGGCAGGGGCTGTCTTCCTACGAGCAGTACTTC

D: -
V: TRBV12-5
J: TRBJ1-2
size: -
CDR3: CASGLTRTVRVPNYGYTF
DNA: TGTGCTAGTGGCCTAACCAGGACAGTGCGGGTTCCAAACTATGGCTACACCTTC

D: -
V: TRBV15
J: TRBJ1-1
size: once
CDR3: CATSRVRETEAFF
DNA: TGTGCCACCAGCAGAGTCAGGGAAACTGAAGCTTTCTTT